This T cell receptor (beta chain) originates from a study of blood T cell repertoires in COVID-19. Background on the study: Acute and convalescent COVID-19 samples came from the United States, Italy and Spain. PBMCs, B-cell-depleted T cells, or T cells were the source of the cDNA or gDNA that made up the material.

There are 12 residues in the CDR3. Trimming removed 4 bases from V and 7 bases from J, with 10 bases in between. Germline CDR1 and CDR2: KGHSH and LQKENI. Per the authors' pipeline: Amplified reference gene primers provided the basis for estimating nucleated cell counts. Assay: immunoSEQ multiplex PCR; the TCRdb copy retains only in-frame clones and omits some. V and J calls and clone size are copied from that table; D and trimming were computed from the DNA. The table records under 300,000 clones, just under 85% of them present only once. The receptor was derived from a man aged 45-65 years with acute or convalescent COVID-19. This chain links TRBV18 with TRBJ1-2; D is unresolved. The specimen sequenced was peripheral blood. As DNA, the CDR3 is TGTGCCAGCTCACGAAAGTCGGGTGGCTACACCTTC. Translation gives CASSRKSGGYTF. Based on the CDR3 plus reference TRBV18 and TRBJ1-2, the full variable domain is NAGVMQNPRHLVRRRGQEARLRCSPMKGHSHVYWYRQLPEEGLKFMVYLQKENIIDESGMPKERFSAEFPKEGPSILRIQQVVRGDSAAYFCASSRKSGGYTFGSGTRLTVV.